Included here is one T cell receptor (beta chain) sequence, with context. The entry originates in a study of OX40 agonist ivuxolimab in advanced cancers. V gave up 6 bases and J gave up 7 bases; unmatched junction bases: 6. The length of the CDR3 is 13 residues. The V gene's germline CDR1 is SGHRS and CDR2 YFSETQ. The repertoire was sequenced with immunoSEQ multiplex PCR; TCRdb's copy has only in-frame clones and lacks some. The table lists tens of thousands of clones, 84% of them singletons, with less than 35% in the top ten. The clonotype comes from an adult with an advanced solid tumor such as melanoma, head and neck, liver or kidney cancer. V usage is TRBV5-1 and J usage is TRBJ2-1; 8 positions agree with TRBD2. Here the sequenced sample was CD4+ or CD8+ T cells sorted from blood, taken in a trial of the OX40 agonist ivuxolimab. The CDR3 sequence: CASTGTSGNEQFF. As DNA, the CDR3 is TGCGCCAGCACGGGGACTAGTGGTAATGAGCAGTTCTTC.